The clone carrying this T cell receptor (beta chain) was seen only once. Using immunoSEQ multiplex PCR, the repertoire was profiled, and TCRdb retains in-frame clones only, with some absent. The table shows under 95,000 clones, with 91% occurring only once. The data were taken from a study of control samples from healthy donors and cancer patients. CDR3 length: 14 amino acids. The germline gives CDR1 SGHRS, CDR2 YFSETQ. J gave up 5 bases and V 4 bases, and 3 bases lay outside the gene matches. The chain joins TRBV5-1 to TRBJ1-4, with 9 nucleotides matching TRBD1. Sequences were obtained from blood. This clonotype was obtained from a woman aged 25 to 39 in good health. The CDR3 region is CASSVGQGNEKLFF. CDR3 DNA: TGCGCCAGCAGCGTCGGACAGGGGAATGAAAAACTGTTTTTT.